This record looks at one TCR beta chain sequence and its context. This clonotype was seen more than once but under ten times. Its recognized antigen is unknown. No quality values exist for individual bases; no much larger clone is one base distant. Sequencing relied on an Illumina NovaSeq 6000. TCRalpha and TCRbeta cDNA libraries were constructed by 5'RACE with constant-segment primers, with sample barcodes and unique molecular identifiers being introduced. RNA was extracted from every sample with Trizol reagent. Libraries were amplified in two PCR steps, with a second sample barcode and Illumina TruSeq adapters added in the second step. Sequencing of the libraries was done on an Illumina NovaSeq, producing 2 x 150 bp paired-end reads. In the source study's methods: Reads were demultiplexed and collapsed into UMI-guided consensus sequences with migec v1.2.7. Using mixcr v2.1.11, UMI consensuses were aligned to TRA and TRB V and J templates and then assembled into clonotypes. Clonotypes were classified as expanded or contracted when called significant by both edgeR and NoisET, with noise models trained on biological replicates. For edgeR calls, a false discovery rate-adjusted p below 0.01 and a log2 fold-change threshold of 1 were applied. As an exploratory analysis of dynamics, PCA with hierarchical clustering was applied to max-normalized trajectories of the 1000 most abundant clonotypes. Each responding clone was given a CD4 or CD8 phenotype based on the CD4+ and CD8+ repertoires, which had been sequenced separately. TCRdb took the public reads, trimmed them with fastp at Q25, ran MiXCR for clone calling and kept in-frame beta chains. Rows with one shared CDR3 protein collapse into an entry with the most common genes and DNA. TCRdb, not the original authors, processed these V and J calls. The sample table shows approximately 500,000 distinct CDR3 sequences, and approximately 25% are seen once. In total, the top ten clones hold approximately 12% of the sample.

The record originates from a study of T-cell memory formation after mild COVID-19 (TCRdb year 2021). About the investigation overall: Most TCR sequence clusters were specific to one of the two donors. In two donors, T-cell clones that expanded and contracted after mild COVID-19 were followed by sequencing TCRalpha and TCRbeta repertoires longitudinally. Two young, previously healthy adult volunteers, one female and one male, were included in the cohort.

Summary of the overall study and its limitations: Whether the second-wave clones peaking on day 37 were SARS-CoV-2 specific was not confirmed. Clones contracting from day 15 to 85 had balanced CD4/CD8 phenotypes, while a second wave expanding from day 15 to 37 was biased towards CD4+. Contracting CD4+ clones turned up mainly in the CM and EM memory subsets, whereas EMRA was where CD8+ clones were enriched. Only a couple of mild cases were covered by the study, and larger cohorts that include severe cases with pre-infection samples were considered necessary. Some responding clones were detected in pre-infection memory, suggesting pre-existing cross-reactive memory T cells joined the SARS-CoV-2 response.

CDR1 is given as SGHRS and CDR2 as YFSETQ, both from the germline V gene. Including cysteine and phenylalanine, the CDR3 has 15 amino acids. Only the CDR3 part of the read is kept: 45 bases, read in frame from the first base. At the junction V is shortened by 2 bases and J by 4 bases; bases outside the gene matches: 7. Ficoll-Paque density gradient centrifugation was used to isolate PBMCs. Sequencing was done on a sample of PBMCs or a T cell subset sorted from them (not recorded which). The receptor chain draws on TRBV5-1 and TRBJ2-7; 9 middle bases align to TRBD1. The receptor was isolated from an adult woman who had mild COVID-19 (a few samples of this study predate the infection). The sample titles of this study are shuffled in the database, so cell type and time point are left out; the donor was told from shared clones. The sequenced DNA is TGCGCCAGCAGCTTCGGCGGGACAGGGACTTACGAGCAGTACTTC. It codes for CASSFGGTGTYEQYF. The CDR3 plus the reference TRBV5-1 and TRBJ2-7 genes for the other parts give the full variable domain: KAGVTQTPRYLIKTRGQQVTLSCSPISGHRSVSWYQQTPGQGLQFLFEYFSETQRNKGNFPGRFSGRQFSNSRSEMNVSTLELGDSALYLCASSFGGTGTYEQYFGPGTRLTVT.